These 30 T cell receptor beta chains were all obtained from the same sample, sequenced in a study of shared clonotypes between healthy human individuals. Method: immunoSEQ multiplex PCR; TCRdb's copy keeps in-frame clones and lacks some. This sample has 97,000 or so clones; around 47% occur once, and the top ten carry around 16%. Sequencing was performed on PBMCs. These receptors were obtained from a woman between 35 and 50 years old in good health. Some clones in this sample may be carry-over from other donors' samples.

Points on this clone: This may come from a read error, since a much larger clone is one base off. The CDR3 DNA reads TGTGCCAGCAGCTTACGACAGGGGGCAGATACGCAGTGTTTT. This encodes CASSLRQGADTQCF. The chain carries TRBV5-8 and TRBJ2-3; TRBD1 matches 10 bases. CDR3 length: 14 residues. Germline lookup yields CDR1 SGHTS and CDR2 YDEGEE.

This clone was counted between two and nine times. The V gene is TRBV4-1, the J gene TRBJ1-2; D gene uncertain. V lost 1 base to trimming and J lost 0 bases, with 12 bases between them. Germline V gene data show CDR1 as MGHRA and CDR2 as YSYEKL. This CDR3 comprises 16 residues. As DNA, the CDR3 is TGCGCCAGCAGCCAAGGCTTGACGGATTCTAACTATGGCTACACCTTC. It specifies CASSQGLTDSNYGYTF.

V usage is TRBV7-3 and J usage is TRBJ2-2; TRBD2 aligns across 9 bases. The ends lost 5 bases at V and 3 bases at J; junction bases unmatched: 4. The CDR3 covers 15 residues. Germline loops: CDR1 SGHTA, CDR2 FQGTGA. As DNA, the CDR3 is TGTGCCAGCAGCCCGTCTAGCGGGGACACCGGGGAGCTGTTTTTT. Translated, it gives CASSPSSGDTGELFF.

This clone was recorded a few times. CDR3 nucleotides: TGTGCCAGCAGCCAAGAAGCTAGCTACCAAGAGACCCAGTACTTC. Translation gives CASSQEASYQETQYF. The chain joins TRBV4-2 to TRBJ2-5; possibly TRBD2 for D (5 bases). This CDR3 has 15 amino acids. With 0 bases removed from V and 0 bases from J, the gap between germline ends came to 8 bases. From germline, CDR1 is LGHNA and CDR2 YNFKEQ.

The chain couples TRBV4-3 to TRBJ1-2, with a weak D call TRBD1 (5 bases). Looked up from germline, CDR1 is LGHNA and CDR2 is YSLEER. The CDR3 is made up of 13 amino acids. Between the trimmed V and J ends, which lost 1 base and 6 bases, there was a span of 9 bases. CDR3 region: CASSQGGVDGYTF. The DNA for the CDR3 is TGCGCCAGCAGCCAAGGGGGCGTGGATGGCTACACCTTC.

This clone has only one observation. The chain carries TRBV7-7 and TRBJ2-5; weak D call: TRBD2 (6 bases). Trimming left V 4 bases short and J 5 bases short, with 20 bases between. This CDR3 region has 16 residues. Germline CDR1 reads SSHAT; CDR2 reads FNYEAQ (reference sequence). The CDR3 DNA follows: TGTGCCAGCAGCTGGGGGGATTTTGGAGGGGAGGAGACCCAGTACTTC. Its translation is CASSWGDFGGEETQYF.

With respect to this clone: A much larger clonotype is one base distant, so this may be a read error. Distinct nucleotide sequences in the sample also encode this CDR3. The J gene is TRBJ2-2, the V gene TRBV19; D perhaps matches TRBD1 (6 bases). Germline assignment: CDR1 LNHDA and CDR2 SQIVND (reference sequence). The CDR3 is 15 residues long. Written as DNA, the CDR3 is TGTGCCAGTAGTACCCCGGGACAAGGAACCGGGGAGCTGTTCTTT. Its translation is CASSTPGQGTGELFF.

The rearrangement joins TRBV4-1 to TRBJ2-1, with 8 nucleotides matching TRBD2. The CDR3 runs 17 residues. Germline assignment: CDR1 MGHRA and CDR2 YSYEKL. V shed 1 base, J shed 2 bases, and the junction held 7 bases outside the gene matches. CDR3 sequence: CASSQGLARTPYNEQFF. In DNA form, the CDR3 reads TGCGCCAGCAGCCAAGGACTAGCGCGCACCCCCTACAATGAGCAGTTCTTC.

This clone was seen at least ten times. The chain joins TRBV14 to TRBJ2-2, with TRBD1 identical over 7 bases. V dropped 4 bases and J dropped 3; count of bases not matched to a gene: 8. Looked up from germline, CDR1 is SGHDN and CDR2 is FVKESK. The CDR3 has 16 amino acids. This CDR3 is CASSPKTGLYTGELFF. The CDR3 DNA reads as TGTGCCAGCAGCCCCAAGACAGGGTTGTACACCGGGGAGCTGTTTTTT.

This clone was detected many times. The CDR3 DNA reads TGCGCCAGCAGCAGACAGTACACAGATACGCAGTATTTT. Its translation is CASSRQYTDTQYF. The gene calls are TRBV5-1 and TRBJ2-3; tentative D call: TRBD1 (5 bases). The CDR3 runs to 13 residues. Trimming removed 4 bases at V and 2 bases at J, with 8 bases between. CDR1 is SGHRS and CDR2 is YFSETQ in the germline V gene.

This clone was recorded a few times. The rearrangement uses TRBV29-1 and TRBJ2-7; 12 bases agree with TRBD1. Germline CDR1 reads SQVTM; CDR2 reads ANQGSEA. This CDR3 comprises 16 residues. V lost 6 bases and J lost 7; bases outside the gene matches: 16. The CDR3 protein is CSVTGTGGQRWEEQYF. The CDR3 DNA follows: TGCAGCGTCACAGGGACAGGGGGCCAGAGGTGGGAAGAGCAGTACTTC.

This clone was seen only a few times. V gene TRBV28 combines with J gene TRBJ1-1, with D unresolved. CDR1 and CDR2 from the germline V gene are MDHEN and SYDVKM. V was shortened by 5 bases and J by 0 bases, with 4 bases between the two germline ends. The CDR3 sequence is 12 residues long. This CDR3 is CASSPLNTEAFF. CDR3 bases: TGTGCCAGCAGTCCCCTGAACACTGAAGCTTTCTTT.

V usage is TRBV5-5 and J usage is TRBJ1-3, with D hard to call. This CDR3 contains 15 residues. CDR1 is SGHKS, CDR2 YYEKEE, per germline (reference sequence). V was cut by 0 bases and J by 4 bases, with 11 bases left in between. The CDR3 loop is CASSLVGGVGNTIYF. DNA of the CDR3: TGTGCCAGCAGCTTGGTGGGAGGTGTAGGAAACACCATATATTTT.

The chain uses TRBV7-9 and TRBJ2-1, with no clear D. The CDR3 extends over 19 amino acids. V lost 1 base, J lost 0 bases, and 19 bases lay in between. Looked up from germline, CDR1 is SEHNR and CDR2 is FQNEAQ (reference sequence). DNA for the CDR3: TGTGCCAGCAGCTTAGTTCCAGAACTGTGGAGCAGCTCCTACAATGAGCAGTTCTTC. Its translation is CASSLVPELWSSSYNEQFF.

This chain links TRBV2 with TRBJ2-7, with 7 bases lining up with TRBD1. In germline, CDR1 is SNHLY, CDR2 FYNNEI. The CDR3 is made up of 16 amino acids. J gave up 0 bases and V 2 bases, and 7 bases lay outside the gene matches. CDR3 nucleotide sequence: TGTGCCAGCAGTGAAACCCTGACAGGGAGCTCCTACGAGCAGTACTTC. Amino acid sequence: CASSETLTGSSYEQYF. The whole variable domain, filled in from reference TRBV2 and TRBJ2-7, reads EPEVTQTPSHQVTQMGQEVILRCVPISNHLYFYWYRQILGQKVEFLVSFYNNEISEKSEIFDDQFSVERPDGSNFTLKIRSTKLEDSAMYFCASSETLTGSSYEQYFGPGTRLTVT.

The DNA of the CDR3 is TGTGCCAGCTCACCATCGGGCGATAACTATGGCTACACCTTC. Protein: CASSPSGDNYGYTF. This sequence joins TRBV18 and TRBJ1-2; unclear D gene. The V end lost 2 bases, the J end lost 1 base, and 8 bases lay between the germline ends. The CDR3 is made up of 14 amino acids. CDR1 is KGHSH, CDR2 LQKENI, per germline.

This clone was counted between two and nine times. The rearrangement joins TRBV7-6 to TRBJ1-2, with D tentatively TRBD1 (5 bases). Germline loops: CDR1 SGHVS, CDR2 FNYEAQ. The length of the CDR3 is 14 residues. V was shortened by 5 bases and J by 2 bases, with 12 bases between the two germline ends. CDR3 in DNA: TGTGCCAGCAGCCCGGCGTGGGGGAACTATGGCTACACCTTC. Its protein product is CASSPAWGNYGYTF. Looking up the rest from reference TRBV7-6 and TRBJ1-2 gives the full variable domain: GAGVSQSPRYKVTKRGQDVALRCDPISGHVSLYWYRQALGQGPEFLTYFNYEAQQDKSGLPNDRFSAERPEGSISTLTIQRTEQRDSAMYRCASSPAWGNYGYTFGSGTRLTVV.

The CDR3 sequence: CASSAGAGQETQYF. In DNA, the CDR3 is TGTGCCAGCAGCGCCGGGGCGGGCCAAGAGACCCAGTACTTC. The rearrangement links TRBV9 to TRBJ2-5; tentatively, D is TRBD1 or TRBD2 (5 bases each). There are 14 residues in the CDR3. Trimming took 3 bases from V and 1 from J, leaving 10 bases between them. From germline, CDR1 is SGDLS and CDR2 YYNGEE.

The chain links TRBV5-6 to TRBJ2-7; 9 positions agree with TRBD1. The CDR3 is 14 amino acids. The germline CDR1 and CDR2 sequences are SGHDT and YYEEEE. V gave up 6 bases and J gave up 0 bases; unmatched junction bases: 4. This CDR3 reads CASTKDRGSYEQYF. The CDR3 DNA follows: TGTGCCAGCACCAAGGACAGGGGCTCCTACGAGCAGTACTTC.

This chain uses TRBV11-2 with TRBJ1-5; tentatively, D is TRBD1 (5 bases). The CDR3 contains 16 residues. CDR1 is SGHAT and CDR2 is FQNNGV in the germline V gene. V was shortened by 4 bases and J by 0 bases, with 13 bases between the two germline ends. The CDR3 coding sequence is TGTGCCAGCAGCTGGACCGGGACGGATAGCAATCAGCCCCAGCATTTT. Translation gives CASSWTGTDSNQPQHF.

The rearrangement uses TRBV29-1 and TRBJ1-1, with D possibly TRBD1 on 5 matching bases. The CDR3 consists of 13 residues. Germline lookup yields CDR1 SQVTM and CDR2 ANQGSEA. V lost 8 bases, J lost 1 base, and 14 bases lay in between. The CDR3, as DNA: TGCAGCTCCTCCCTCGGGGGGAACACTGAAGCTTTCTTT. It specifies CSSSLGGNTEAFF.

The rearrangement uses TRBV6-7 and TRBJ2-7, with D maybe TRBD1 (5 bases). TRBV6-7 is marked as an open reading frame, function uncertain. The CDR3 totals 16 residues. V lost 8 bases, J lost 2 bases, and 22 bases lay in between. Here the CDR3 DNA reads TGTGCCAGCGATCCACCTGGGGCTTACGGTCCCTACGAGCAGTACTTC. It is translated as CASDPPGAYGPYEQYF.

This clone was seen repeatedly, ten times or more. The chain employs TRBV18 and TRBJ1-1; maybe TRBD1 (6 bases). The germline V gene has CDR1 KGHSH and CDR2 LQKENI. CDR3 size: 13 residues. Trimming removed 1 base at V and 6 bases at J, with 9 bases between. Written as DNA, the CDR3 is TGTGCCAGCTCACCACGGACAGACCCTGAAGCTTTCTTT. Translated: CASSPRTDPEAFF.

With regard to this clone: A much bigger clone sits one base away, suggesting this may be a read error. In the same sample, other DNA sequences code for this CDR3. The rearrangement joins TRBV27 to TRBJ2-7; 8 bases are a match to TRBD2. J gave up 3 bases and V 5 bases, and 15 bases lay outside the gene matches. From germline, CDR1 is MNHEY and CDR2 SMNVEV (reference sequence). The CDR3 runs to 17 residues. The CDR3 DNA sequence: TGTGCCAGCAGTCCAGGCAGGGGAAGCGGGAGTTTCTACGAGCAGTACTTC. Amino acids: CASSPGRGSGSFYEQYF.

This clone was seen a few times. V gene TRBV4-3 combines with J gene TRBJ2-5; 9 bases are shared with TRBD1. Per germline, CDR1 LGHNA and CDR2 YSLEER. This CDR3 spans 16 amino acids. The trim removed 4 bases at V and 5 bases at J, leaving 11 bases unmatched. The CDR3 nucleotides read TGCGCCAGCAGCCCCACTTTCGGACAGGGGACGGAGACCCAGTACTTC. Protein sequence: CASSPTFGQGTETQYF.

The chain recombines TRBV20-1 with TRBJ2-1; possible D gene TRBD2, 5 bases. Trimming stripped 6 bases from V and 9 bases from J, with 12 bases between. Germline-derived CDR1 and CDR2 are DFQATT and SNEGSKA (reference sequence). The CDR3 loop spans 11 amino acids. CDR3 DNA sequence: TGCAGTGCCAAACTTCGGGGTGAGCAGTTCTTC. The encoded protein is CSAKLRGEQFF.

This clone was seen a handful of times. The chain carries TRBV7-8 and TRBJ2-1; D not certain. The V end lost 2 bases, the J end lost 7 bases, and 3 bases lay between the germline ends. Per the germline V gene, CDR1 is SGHVS and CDR2 is FQNEAQ. The CDR3 extends over 11 amino acids. CDR3: CASSLTNEQFF. In DNA, the CDR3 is TGTGCCAGCAGCTTAACTAATGAGCAGTTCTTC.

As to this clone: One base away lies a much larger clone, so this may be a sequencing read error. The sample carries other DNA sequences with the same CDR3. This chain uses TRBV29-1 with TRBJ2-6; tentative D call: TRBD2 (6 bases). This CDR3 contains 18 residues. The ends were cut back, 2 bases at V and 0 bases at J, with 17 bases in the middle. In germline, CDR1 is SQVTM, CDR2 ANQGSEA. The CDR3: CSVEFLGQGGSGANVLTF. The CDR3 nucleotides read TGCAGCGTTGAATTTTTGGGGCAGGGAGGCTCTGGGGCCAACGTCCTGACTTTC.

This clone was recorded at least ten times. In nucleotides, the CDR3 is TGTGCCAGCAGAGGGACAAGAGGGTGGAATGAGCAGTTCTTC. Translating gives CASRGTRGWNEQFF. The V call is TRBV27, the J call TRBJ2-1; D may be TRBD1 (6 bases). In germline, CDR1 is MNHEY, CDR2 SMNVEV (reference sequence). Deletions cut 6 bases from V and 7 bases from J, with 16 bases between. The CDR3 length is 14 residues.

In its sample, this clone was seen many times. The chain joins TRBV29-1 to TRBJ2-5; 13 nucleotides line up with TRBD2. V lost 6 bases to trimming and J lost 5 bases; unmatched junction nucleotides: 3. The CDR3 sequence is 13 residues long. Germline V gene lookup returns CDR1 SQVTM and CDR2 ANQGSEA. The CDR3 reads CSVELAGGETQYF. In nucleotides, the CDR3 is TGCAGCGTGGAACTAGCGGGAGGGGAGACCCAGTACTTC.